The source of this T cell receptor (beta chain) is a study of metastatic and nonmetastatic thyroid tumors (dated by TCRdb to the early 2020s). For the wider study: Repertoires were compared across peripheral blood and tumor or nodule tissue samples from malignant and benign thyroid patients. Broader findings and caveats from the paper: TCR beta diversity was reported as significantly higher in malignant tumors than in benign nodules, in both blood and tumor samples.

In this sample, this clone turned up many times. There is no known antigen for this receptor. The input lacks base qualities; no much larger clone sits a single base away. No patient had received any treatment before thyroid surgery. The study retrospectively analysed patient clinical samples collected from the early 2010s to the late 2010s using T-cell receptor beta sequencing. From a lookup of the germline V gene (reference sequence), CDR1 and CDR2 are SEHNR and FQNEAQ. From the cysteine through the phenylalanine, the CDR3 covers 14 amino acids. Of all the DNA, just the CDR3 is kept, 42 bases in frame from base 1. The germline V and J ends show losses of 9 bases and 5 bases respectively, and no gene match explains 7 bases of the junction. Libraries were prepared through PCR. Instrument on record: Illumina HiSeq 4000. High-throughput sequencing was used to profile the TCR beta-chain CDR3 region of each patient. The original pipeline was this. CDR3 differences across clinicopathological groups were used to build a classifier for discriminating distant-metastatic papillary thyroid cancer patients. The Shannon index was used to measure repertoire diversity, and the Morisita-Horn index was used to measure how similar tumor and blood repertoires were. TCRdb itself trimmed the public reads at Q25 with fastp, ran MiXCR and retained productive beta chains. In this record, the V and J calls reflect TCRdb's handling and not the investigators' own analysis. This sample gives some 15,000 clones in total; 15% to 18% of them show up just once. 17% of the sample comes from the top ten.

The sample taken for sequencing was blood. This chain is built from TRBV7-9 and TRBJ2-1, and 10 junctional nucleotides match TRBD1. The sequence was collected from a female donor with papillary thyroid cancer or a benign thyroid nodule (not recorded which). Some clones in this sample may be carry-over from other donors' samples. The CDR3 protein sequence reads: CARSGTGEDNEQFF. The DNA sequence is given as TGTGCCAGATCCGGGACAGGGGAAGACAATGAGCAGTTCTTC. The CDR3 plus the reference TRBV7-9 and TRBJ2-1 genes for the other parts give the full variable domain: DTGVSQNPRHKITKRGQNVTFRCDPISEHNRLYWYRQTLGQGPEFLTYFQNEAQLEKSRLLSDRFSAERPKGSFSTLEIQRTEQGDSAMYLCARSGTGEDNEQFFGPGTRLTVL.